The 13 T cell receptor beta chains presented below share a single source sample, sequenced in a study of blood T cell repertoires in COVID-19. Assay used: immunoSEQ multiplex PCR; TCRdb lists only in-frame clones, some missing. Found here are under 300,000 clones, approximately 86% of them singletons; the top ten hold approximately 6.8%. Sequenced material: peripheral blood. These receptors all stem from a woman in her seventies with active or convalescent COVID-19.

V and J are TRBV5-1 and TRBJ2-6, with 7 bases aligning to TRBD2. CDR1 and CDR2 (germline): SGHRS, YFSETQ. The CDR3 covers 19 residues. Trimming cost V 0 bases and J 0 bases; bases outside gene matches: 9. The CDR3: CASSLETIGTISGANVLTF. CDR3 nucleotide sequence: TGCGCCAGCAGCTTGGAAACTATCGGGACTATCTCTGGGGCCAACGTCCTGACTTTC. The whole variable domain, filled in from reference TRBV5-1 and TRBJ2-6, reads KAGVTQTPRYLIKTRGQQVTLSCSPISGHRSVSWYQQTPGQGLQFLFEYFSETQRNKGNFPGRFSGRQFSNSRSEMNVSTLELGDSALYLCASSLETIGTISGANVLTFGAGSRLTVL.

The chain's CDR3 is CASRPDNSYNSPLHF. In DNA form, the CDR3 reads TGTGCCAGCAGGCCGGACAACTCCTATAATTCACCCCTCCACTTT. This chain joins TRBV2 and TRBJ1-6, with D tentatively TRBD1 (5 bases). This CDR3 has 15 residues. V lost 6 bases and J 0 bases, leaving 9 bases between the germline ends. Germline values: CDR1 SNHLY, CDR2 FYNNEI.

The chain has TRBV6-5 and TRBJ1-1; maybe TRBD1 (5 bases). V was shortened by 7 bases and J by 1 base, with 16 bases between the two germline ends. Germline CDR1 and CDR2: MNHEY and SVGAGI. The length of the CDR3 is 15 residues. CDR3 sequence reads: CASIKGHGGNTEAFF. For the CDR3, the DNA is TGTGCCAGCATAAAAGGTCACGGGGGGAACACTGAAGCTTTCTTT.

This clone occurred once. The J gene is TRBJ1-6, the V gene TRBV9, with D maybe TRBD1 (5 bases). Germline V gene data show CDR1 as SGDLS and CDR2 as YYNGEE. The CDR3 totals 14 residues. V shed 4 bases and J shed 9 bases, with 14 bases lying between them. CDR3 residues: CASSLQGDGSPLHF. CDR3 nucleotide sequence: TGTGCCAGCAGCCTTCAGGGCGACGGTTCACCCCTCCACTTT.

The chain uses TRBV6-2 or TRBV6-3 and TRBJ2-1; D is undetermined. Germline CDR1 reads MNHEY; CDR2 reads SVGEGT. Trimming stripped 6 bases from V and 6 bases from J, with 9 bases between. The CDR3 covers 12 residues. DNA of the CDR3: TGTGCCAGCAGCCAATCTAGCAATGAGCAGTTCTTC. Translating gives CASSQSSNEQFF.

The chain carries TRBV7-9 and TRBJ1-2; no clear D gene. The germline CDR1 and CDR2 sequences are SEHNR and FQNEAQ (reference sequence). V shed 6 bases and J shed 3 bases, with 14 bases lying between them. There are 14 residues in the CDR3. This CDR3 reads CASRASSTDYGYTF. The CDR3 DNA is TGTGCCAGCAGGGCCTCTTCTACAGACTATGGCTACACCTTC.

The rearrangement uses TRBV21-1 and TRBJ2-1; the DNA was not used to check the table's D call, TRBD1. TRBV21-1 is marked as a pseudogene. The CDR3 runs 14 residues. The DNA for the CDR3 is TGTGCCAGCAGCGGGGGACAGGGCGACAATGAGCAGTTCTTC. Its translation is CASSGGQGDNEQFF.

The CDR3 DNA reads as TGCGCCAGCAGCCAAGAAAGGGCGGGGGGCTTTCAAGAGACCCAGTACTTC. It translates to CASSQERAGGFQETQYF. The rearrangement links TRBV4-3 to TRBJ2-5, with 8 bases fitting TRBD2. The CDR3 runs to 17 residues. Germline V lookup: CDR1 LGHNA, CDR2 YSLEER. V lost 0 bases to trimming and J lost 2 bases; unmatched junction nucleotides: 8.

This clone was seen only once. In DNA, the CDR3 is TGTGCCAGCACCGTAAGGGGGCTTGACTATGGCTACACCTTC. It yields the protein CASTVRGLDYGYTF. The chain links TRBV13 to TRBJ1-2, with 7 bases lining up with TRBD1. Trimming at V came to 7 bases and at J to 3 bases, leaving 8 bases not matched to a gene. CDR1 and CDR2 (germline): PRHDT, FYEKMQ (reference sequence). This CDR3 is built from 14 residues.

The rearrangement links TRBV29-1 to TRBJ1-5; 11 bases are shared with TRBD1. Looked up from germline, CDR1 is SQVTM and CDR2 is ANQGSEA. The CDR3 is 13 residues long. Unmatched junction bases numbered 4, after V lost 5 bases and J lost 7 bases. The CDR3 nucleotides read TGCAGCGTTAAGGGACAGGGGGGCCAGCCCCAGCATTTT. As protein: CSVKGQGGQPQHF. Combining the CDR3 with reference TRBV29-1 and TRBJ1-5 gives the whole variable domain SAVISQKPSRDICQRGTSLTIQCQVDSQVTMMFWYRQQPGQSLTLIATANQGSEATYESGFVIDKFPISRPNLTFSTLTVSNMSPEDSSIYLCSVKGQGGQPQHFGDGTRLSIL.

This chain links TRBV3-1 (or the pseudogene TRBV3-2) with TRBJ1-4; D call uncertain. The germline gives CDR1 LGHDT, CDR2 YNNKEL (reference sequence). There are 14 residues in the CDR3. V lost 5 bases to trimming and J lost 7 bases, with 14 bases between them. CDR3 protein: CASSSRPTGEKLFF. CDR3 in DNA: TGTGCCAGCAGCTCCCGACCCACGGGTGAAAAACTGTTTTTT.

The chain links TRBV5-4 to TRBJ1-2; 7 bases line up with TRBD1. This CDR3 contains 13 residues. Germline CDR1 reads SGHNT; CDR2 reads YYREEE (reference sequence). V trimming: 0 bases; J trimming: 7 bases; junction bases outside the gene matches: 3. The CDR3 DNA is TGTGCCAGCAGCTTGGATGACAGGGTTGGCTACACCTTC. Protein sequence: CASSLDDRVGYTF. Variable domain in full (rest from reference TRBV5-4 and TRBJ1-2): ETGVTQSPTHLIKTRGQQVTLRCSSQSGHNTVSWYQQALGQGPQFIFQYYREEENGRGNFPPRFSGLQFPNYSSELNVNALELDDSALYLCASSLDDRVGYTFGSGTRLTVV.

This rearrangement joins TRBV6-6 to TRBJ1-3, with D possibly being TRBD1 (6 bases). V was clipped by 4 bases and J by 0 bases, with 7 bases between them. The CDR3 has 14 residues. Germline V lookup: CDR1 MNHNY, CDR2 SVGAGI (reference sequence). CDR3 amino acids: CASSLQGSGNTIYF. The CDR3 region has the DNA TGTGCCAGCAGTTTACAGGGCTCTGGAAACACCATATATTTT.